This T cell receptor (beta chain) derives from a study of blood T cell repertoires in COVID-19. Study information: Donors in the United States, Italy and Spain gave samples during acute or convalescent COVID-19. From T cells, B-cell-depleted T cells, or PBMCs came the material, which was cDNA or gDNA.

Study processing details: From reference gene primer amplification, estimates of nucleated cell counts were derived. Assay used: immunoSEQ multiplex PCR; TCRdb lists only in-frame clones, some missing. V and J calls and clone size are as listed in that table; D and trimming were resolved from the DNA. This sample has about 150,000 clones; about nine tenths occur once, and the top ten carry about 2.5%. The CDR3 runs 14 residues. V shed 6 bases and J shed 6 bases, with 17 bases lying between them. The V gene's germline CDR1 is MNHEY and CDR2 SMNVEV (reference sequence). The chain employs TRBV27 and TRBJ1-1; D is unclear. The receptor's source is a man aged 45-65 years with active COVID-19. The sequenced sample was peripheral blood. The CDR3 loop reads CASSRVGGGPEAFF. The CDR3 nucleotides read TGTGCCAGCAGCCGAGTTGGAGGTGGCCCTGAAGCTTTCTTT.